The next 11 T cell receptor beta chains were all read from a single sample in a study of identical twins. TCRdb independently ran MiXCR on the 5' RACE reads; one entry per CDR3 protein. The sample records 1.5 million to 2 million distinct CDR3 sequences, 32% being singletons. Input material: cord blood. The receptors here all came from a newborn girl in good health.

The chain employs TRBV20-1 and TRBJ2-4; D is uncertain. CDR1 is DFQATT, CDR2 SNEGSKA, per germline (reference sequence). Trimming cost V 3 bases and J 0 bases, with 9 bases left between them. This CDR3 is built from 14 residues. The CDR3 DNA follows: TGCAGTGCTAGTCAATGGGGAGCCAAAAACATTCAGTACTTC. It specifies CSASQWGAKNIQYF.

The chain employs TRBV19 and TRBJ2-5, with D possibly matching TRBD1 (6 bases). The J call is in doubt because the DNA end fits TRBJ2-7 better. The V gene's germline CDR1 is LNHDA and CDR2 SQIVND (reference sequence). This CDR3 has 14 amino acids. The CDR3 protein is CASSPQGMGYEQYF. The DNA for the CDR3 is TGTGCCAGTAGTCCTCAGGGGATGGGCTACGAGCAGTACTTC.

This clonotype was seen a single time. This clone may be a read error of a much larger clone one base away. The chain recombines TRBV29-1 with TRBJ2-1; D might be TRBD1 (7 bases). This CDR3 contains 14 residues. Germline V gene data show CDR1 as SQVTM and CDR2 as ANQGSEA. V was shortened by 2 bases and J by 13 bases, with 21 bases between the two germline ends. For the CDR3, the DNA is TGCAGCGTTGAATTCGGGGGACAGAGCAAGACCCAGTTCTTC. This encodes CSVEFGGQSKTQFF.

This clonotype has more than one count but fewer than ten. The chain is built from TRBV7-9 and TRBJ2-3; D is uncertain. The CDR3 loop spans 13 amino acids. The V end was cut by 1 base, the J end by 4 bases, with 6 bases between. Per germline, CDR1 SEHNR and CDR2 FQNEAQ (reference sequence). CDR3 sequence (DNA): TGTGCCAGCAGCTTAGATAGTCCAGATACGCAGTATTTT. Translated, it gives CASSLDSPDTQYF.

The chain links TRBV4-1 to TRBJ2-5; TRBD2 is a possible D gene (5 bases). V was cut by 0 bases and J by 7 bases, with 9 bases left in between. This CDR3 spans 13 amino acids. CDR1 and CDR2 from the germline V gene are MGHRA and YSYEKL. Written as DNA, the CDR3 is TGCGCCAGCAGCCAAGATATCCGGGGGACCCAGTACTTC. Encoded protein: CASSQDIRGTQYF.

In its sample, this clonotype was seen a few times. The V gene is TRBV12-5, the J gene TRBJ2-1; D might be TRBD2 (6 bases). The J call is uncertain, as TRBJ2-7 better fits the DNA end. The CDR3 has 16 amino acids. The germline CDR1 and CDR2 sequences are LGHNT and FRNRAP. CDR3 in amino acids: CASGLVLHGSVNEQYF. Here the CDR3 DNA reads TGTGCTAGTGGTTTGGTACTTCACGGGAGCGTCAATGAGCAGTACTTC.

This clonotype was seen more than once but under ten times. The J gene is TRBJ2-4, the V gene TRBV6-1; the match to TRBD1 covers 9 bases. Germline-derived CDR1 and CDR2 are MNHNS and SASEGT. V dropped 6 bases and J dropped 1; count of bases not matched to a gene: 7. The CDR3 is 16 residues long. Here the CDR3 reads CASRSDRGSAKNIQYF. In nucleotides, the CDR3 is TGTGCCAGCAGATCGGACAGGGGTTCGGCCAAAAACATTCAGTACTTC.

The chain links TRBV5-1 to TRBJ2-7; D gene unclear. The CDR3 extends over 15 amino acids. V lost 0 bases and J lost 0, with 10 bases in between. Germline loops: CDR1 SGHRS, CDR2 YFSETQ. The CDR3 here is CASSLVSTGSYEQYF. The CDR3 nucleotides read TGCGCCAGCAGCTTGGTTTCTACGGGCTCCTACGAGCAGTACTTC.

The CDR3, as DNA: TGTGCCAGCAGGGGAGCTTCCTATGGCTACACCTTC. Residues: CASRGASYGYTF. The V call is TRBV6-1, the J call TRBJ1-2; no clear D. V lost 6 bases to trimming and J lost 4 bases, with 9 bases between them. The germline V gene has CDR1 MNHNS and CDR2 SASEGT. The CDR3 is made up of 12 amino acids.

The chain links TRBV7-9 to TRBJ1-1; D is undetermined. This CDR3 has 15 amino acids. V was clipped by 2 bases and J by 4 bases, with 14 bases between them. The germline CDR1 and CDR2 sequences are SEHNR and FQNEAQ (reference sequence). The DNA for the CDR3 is TGTGCCAGCAGCTTACCATCCGGACGCGGCACTGAAGCTTTCTTT. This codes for CASSLPSGRGTEAFF.

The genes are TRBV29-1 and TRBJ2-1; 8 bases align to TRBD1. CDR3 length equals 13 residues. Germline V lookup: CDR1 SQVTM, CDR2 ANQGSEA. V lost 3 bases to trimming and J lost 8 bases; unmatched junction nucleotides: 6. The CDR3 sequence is CSVEDDRGHEQFF. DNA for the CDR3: TGCAGCGTTGAGGATGACAGGGGACATGAGCAGTTCTTC.